Below, one T cell receptor beta chain is given with its context. In the source study's methods: Counts of nucleated cells, estimated from reference gene primer amplification, were obtained. Repertoires were generated with immunoSEQ multiplex PCR, while TCRdb's copy carries only in-frame clones and drops some. Clone size and V and J calls were adopted from that table, with D and trimming inferred from the DNA. Of some 300,000 clones listed, around 85% are singletons. The data are from a study of blood T cell repertoires in COVID-19. At the level of the study: COVID-19 samples, acute and convalescent, were from the United States, Italy and Spain. T cells, B-cell-depleted T cells, or PBMCs supplied cDNA or gDNA.

V was shortened by 4 bases and J by 5 bases, with 12 bases between the two germline ends. The germline V gene has CDR1 KGHSY and CDR2 FQNENV. The CDR3 is made up of 13 amino acids. The sample was peripheral blood. V usage is TRBV16 and J usage is TRBJ2-7; no clear D. This clonotype was obtained from a woman aged 50 to 65 with active or convalescent COVID-19. The CDR3 loop is CASSRKPEHEQYF. DNA for the CDR3: TGTGCCAGCAGCCGTAAGCCCGAGCACGAGCAGTACTTC.